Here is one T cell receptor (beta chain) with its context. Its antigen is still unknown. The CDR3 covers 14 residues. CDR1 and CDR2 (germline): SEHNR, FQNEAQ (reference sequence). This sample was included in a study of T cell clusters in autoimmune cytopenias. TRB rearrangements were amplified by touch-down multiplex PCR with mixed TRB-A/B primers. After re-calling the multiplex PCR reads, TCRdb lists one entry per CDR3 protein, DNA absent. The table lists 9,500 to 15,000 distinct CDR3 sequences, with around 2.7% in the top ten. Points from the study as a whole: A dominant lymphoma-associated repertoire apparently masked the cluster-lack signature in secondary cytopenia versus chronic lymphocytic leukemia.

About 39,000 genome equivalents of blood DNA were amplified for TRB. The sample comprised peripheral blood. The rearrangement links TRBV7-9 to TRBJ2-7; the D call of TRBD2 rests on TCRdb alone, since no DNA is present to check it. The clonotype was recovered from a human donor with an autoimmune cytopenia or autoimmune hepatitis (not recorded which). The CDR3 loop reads CASSGLAGAYEQYF.